The T cell receptor beta chain under discussion was sequenced for a study of blood T cell repertoires in COVID-19. Whole-study context: PBMCs, B-cell-depleted T cells, or T cells provided the cDNA or gDNA that made up the material.

Per the study methods: Using reference gene primer amplification, nucleated cell counts were estimated. Some clones are missing from TCRdb's copy, which holds only in-frame ones; the method was immunoSEQ multiplex PCR. V and J calls and clone size are as listed in that table; D and trimming were resolved from the DNA. The sample lists about 180,000 clones, 89% seen once, with approximately 2% in the top ten. The germline V and J ends were trimmed by 0 bases and 0 bases, with 5 bases remaining between them. Per germline, CDR1 LGHNA and CDR2 YNFKEQ. The CDR3 is made up of 14 amino acids. The source material was peripheral blood. The chain carries TRBV4-2 and TRBJ2-5; D is unclear. The sequence came from a man in his late teens or twenties who had recovered from COVID-19. The CDR3 DNA is TGTGCCAGCAGCCAAGAGAGGTACCAAGAGACCCAGTACTTC. Translated, it gives CASSQERYQETQYF.